This T cell receptor (beta chain) emerged from a study of Graves' ophthalmopathy and Graves' hyperthyroidism (dated by TCRdb to about 2018). Broadly, across the study: Peripheral blood was collected at initial diagnosis, prior to any treatment. The study used TCR beta repertoire signatures to distinguish Graves' ophthalmopathy from Graves' hyperthyroidism and to predict progression to ophthalmopathy. In total, 135 blood samples were TCR-sequenced: 43 ophthalmopathy, some 75 hyperthyroidism and around 17 hyperthyroidism-to-ophthalmopathy patients. To explore V-J signatures distinguishing ophthalmopathy from hyperthyroidism, a discovery set of approximately 100 patients (fewer than 45 ophthalmopathy, about 57 stable hyperthyroidism) was enrolled. For independent validation, a separate cohort was made up of approximately 19 hyperthyroidism patients plus 17 patients who later progressed from hyperthyroidism to ophthalmopathy. T-cell repertoires of thyroid tissue and blood were compared in more than 5 hyperthyroidism patients. Once sampling was done, hyperthyroidism patients were given methimazole at a starting dose of 30 mg daily, while ophthalmopathy patients were given high-dose intravenous methylprednisolone. The roughly 90 discovery patients were divided at random into training and test sets in a 7:3 ratio.

What the work shows at the level of the full study, not this receptor alone: Most expanded thyroid clonotypes with a frequency above 0.001 also appeared in blood, which suggests that blood repertoires may reflect the immune response in the thyroid. No statistical method was used to predetermine the sample size, and group allocation was not hidden from the investigators. In cross-validation, the 13-signature model distinguished ophthalmopathy from stable hyperthyroidism with 85% to 90% sensitivity and around 81% specificity, and in the test set the corresponding values were approximately 80% and 68%. In validation, the model predicted ophthalmopathy progression with more than 55% sensitivity and roughly 72% specificity; 12 predicted patients were CT-confirmed with GO in a median of around 6 months.

Hyperthyroidism was defined as stable when no progression to ophthalmopathy occurred within 18 months of follow-up. Patients with hyperthyroidism were aged 18 to 65 years, had been newly diagnosed, and had a disease duration of less than 2 months. Patients with other autoimmune diseases, uncontrolled infections, pregnancy or lactation were excluded from the study. Diagnosis was based on clinical symptoms, serum thyroxine, TRAb, thyroid ultrasound and orbital computed tomography. Using Ficoll-Paque density gradient centrifugation, PBMCs were isolated from about 10 ml of fresh peripheral blood. Total RNA was extracted using Trizol reagent, and RNA quality was checked on an Agilent 2100 Bioanalyzer. TCR beta CDR3 regions were amplified from RNA transcripts for repertoire sequencing. A first-round RT-PCR used HTBI primers with the Qiagen OneStep RT-PCR kit, followed by a second-round multiplex PCR, size selection and purification. Libraries were sequenced on an Illumina HiSeq2000 using paired-end 100 bp reads. Regarding the original processing steps: Reads were processed with SOAPnuke, discarding reads with adapters, uncalled bases, mean Phred below 15, or no exact constant-primer or identifier match. High-quality paired reads were merged with COPE v1.2.5. Each unique nucleotide sequence was defined as a clonotype, and clonotypes were aligned to IMGT TRB V, D and J references with MiTCR v1.1. Only V-J combinations with frequency above 0.0001 were analysed, covering about 99% of repertoires. For each V-J combination, a TCR clonal expansion and chaos score was defined as F50 clonal expansion divided by the chaos observed in the TCRdist matrix. Welch's t-statistics and random forest were used to reduce the features to approximately 13 V-J combinations, which were then used as input to a naive Bayes classifier. The Morisita-Horn index was used to measure how similar the thyroid and blood repertoires were. The public sequencing data were trimmed at Q25 with fastp and processed into clonotypes with MiXCR by TCRdb, which kept only in-frame beta chains. For every CDR3 protein sequence, its rows merge into one entry that carries the most common genes and DNA. These V and J calls originate from TCRdb's pipeline instead of the authors' own analysis. The sample table lists fewer than 650,000 distinct CDR3 sequences, approximately 22% of them with a count of one. Approximately 6.5% of the sample is held by the ten biggest clonotypes.

The CDR3 holds 17 amino acids from the cysteine to the phenylalanine. Only CDR3 DNA is held: 51 bases, read in frame from base 1. Looking up the germline V gene (reference sequence) yields CDR1 LNHNV and CDR2 YYDKDF. Note on this clonotype: Its recognized antigen is unknown. One end of the junction does not line up with germline, which may come from a read error.

This sequence uses TRBV15 and TRBJ2-2; the D match is possibly TRBD1 or TRBD2, with 6 bases aligned in each. Sequencing was carried out using peripheral blood. This sequence was found in a woman under 30 with stable Graves' hyperthyroidism. Some clones in this sample may be carry-over from other donors' samples. Donor details come from another sample of the same person, matched by shared clones. The CDR3 in this case is CATSSGRPGANTWELFF. The nucleotide sequence is given as TGTGCCACTAGCAGCGGCCGACCGGGGGCGAACACCTGGGAGCTGTTTTTT.